The TCR beta chain under discussion was sequenced for a study of shared clonotypes between healthy human individuals. Study observations and caveats: Clonotype sharing among the donors was expected to vary with sequencing depth. The sole specimen, blood, was sampled, and tissue repertoires likely differ.

Comments on this clone: The antigen is not known.

Naive CD8 isolation took CD45RO-negative cells positively selected for CCR7 and excluded terminally differentiated effector memory CD45RA+ cells. Nashville, Tennessee was home to all donors, who were Caucasian adults. After removal of 7 bases from V and 4 bases from J, the junction contained 7 bases not matched to a gene. CDR1 is LGHNA, CDR2 YSLEER, per germline. This CDR3 region has 15 residues. The authors loaded about 200 ng DNA, approximately 30,000 T cell genomes, into sorted-subset replicate PCRs. Here immunoSEQ multiplex PCR was the method, and the copy in TCRdb shows in-frame clones only, minus some. The sample yields roughly 2,000,000 clones, about 94% seen once.

This TCR came from a man between 18 and 29 years old in good health. This chain connects TRBV4-3 to TRBJ2-2, with 9 bases lining up with TRBD2. The material sequenced was naive CD8+ T cells sorted from blood. The CDR3 is CASTPGLATTGELFF. The DNA for the CDR3 is TGCGCCAGCACTCCGGGACTAGCAACCACCGGGGAGCTGTTTTTT.